The 13 T cell receptor beta chains given below trace back to one sample, sequenced in a study of prognosis after radiotherapy for stage I lung cancer. Two-round multiplex PCR amplified TCR beta CDR3 from genomic DNA. Used in first-round PCR were primers specific to each TRBV and TRBJ gene. In TCRdb, the multiplex PCR reads were re-called with MiXCR into one record per CDR3 protein. Here the sample spans more than 12,000 distinct CDR3 sequences, approximately 30% being singletons. The material was PBMCs, obtained before or after stereotactic body radiation therapy (not recorded which). Every receptor here comes from a donor aged 50 or older with non-small cell lung cancer.

This clonotype was seen at least ten times. Its ends do not fully match the called genes, so a read error is possible. V usage is TRBV29-1 and J usage is TRBJ2-3; TRBD1 matches 7 bases. The germline V gene has CDR1 SQVTM and CDR2 ANQGSEA. The CDR3 consists of 14 residues. The CDR3 DNA is TGCAGCGTCGAAGGGGGCGGTAGCACAGATACGCAGTATTTT. Translating gives CSVEGGGSTDTQYF.

The chain recombines TRBV28 with TRBJ1-2; no reliable D call. Trimming removed 2 bases from V and 10 bases from J, with 20 bases in between. Germline V gene sequence: CDR1 MDHEN, CDR2 SYDVKM. The CDR3 consists of 15 residues. DNA for the CDR3: TGTGCCAGCAGTTTAGGTGGCATGCGGCGTTATTTCTACACCTTC. The encoded protein is CASSLGGMRRYFYTF.

This clonotype was recorded at least ten times. CDR3 in amino acids: CATSIRLAGGYTF. CDR3 sequence (DNA): TGTGCCACCAGCATTAGGTTGGCGGGTGGCTACACCTTC. The chain is built from TRBV15 and TRBJ1-2; D not certain. There are 13 residues in the CDR3. Germline CDR1 reads LNHNV; CDR2 reads YYDKDF (reference sequence). Trimming pared 4 bases from V and 7 bases from J, leaving 13 bases between. The full variable domain, rest sourced from reference TRBV15 and TRBJ1-2, is DAMVIQNPRYQVTQFGKPVTLSCSQTLNHNVMYWYQQKSSQAPKLLFHYYDKDFNNEADTPDNFQSRRPNTSFCFLDIRSPGLGDTAMYLCATSIRLAGGYTFGSGTRLTVV.

A note on this clonotype: Since a far larger clone is one base different, this is likely a read error. This chain joins TRBV6-9 and TRBJ2-3; D gene ambiguous. The V gene's germline CDR1 is MNHGY and CDR2 SVAAGI. Trimming pared 3 bases from V and 7 bases from J, leaving 5 bases between. This CDR3 region has 11 residues. The CDR3 region is CASSYTYTQYF. The CDR3 region has the DNA TGTGCCAGCAGTTACACGTATACGCAGTATTTT.

There are many counts of this clonotype. V gene TRBV6-1 combines with J gene TRBJ1-5; no firm D call. The CDR3 runs 13 residues. The germline gives CDR1 MNHNS, CDR2 SASEGT. Trimming shortened V by 6 bases and J by 2 bases, and 8 bases separated the two germline ends. The chain's CDR3 is CASRRTGNQPQHF. The CDR3 DNA is TGTGCCAGCAGACGGACGGGCAATCAGCCCCAGCATTTT.

This clonotype occurred many times. The V gene is TRBV15, the J gene TRBJ2-6, with D possibly being TRBD2 (5 bases). The CDR3 sequence is 16 residues long. V shed 0 bases and J shed 1 base, with 7 bases lying between them. In germline, CDR1 is LNHNV, CDR2 YYDKDF (reference sequence). This CDR3 is CATSRDEGSGANVLTF. CDR3 in DNA: TGTGCCACCAGCAGAGATGAGGGTTCTGGGGCCAACGTCCTGACTTTC.

This clonotype was picked up many times. This chain joins TRBV4-2 and TRBJ2-1; TRBD2 aligns across 8 bases. This CDR3 has 13 amino acids. V gave up 10 bases and J gave up 8 bases; unmatched junction bases: 10. CDR1 is LGHNA, CDR2 YNFKEQ, per germline. The CDR3 nucleotides read TGTGCCACTCGGCTCGGGGGGGTATATGAGCAGTTCTTC. As protein: CATRLGGVYEQFF.

This clonotype was seen just once. Only one base separates this from a far larger clonotype, so it likely reflects a read error. The chain recombines TRBV9 with TRBJ2-5, with TRBD2 as a possible D gene (6 bases). Germline assignment: CDR1 SGDLS and CDR2 YYNGEE. The CDR3 runs 13 residues. CDR3: CASSIGGGQTQYF. Here the CDR3 DNA reads TGTGCCAGCAGCATAGGAGGAGGGCAGACCCAGTACTTT.

The gene calls are TRBV20-1 and TRBJ2-3, with TRBD2 matching 12 bases. With 5 bases clipped from V and 0 bases from J, the junction kept 12 bases outside the gene matches. The CDR3 covers 18 residues. Per the germline V gene, CDR1 is DFQATT and CDR2 is SNEGSKA (reference sequence). CDR3 coding DNA: TGCAGTGCTCCCCGTGGACTAGCGGGAATTTTAAGCACAGATACGCAGTATTTT. It codes for CSAPRGLAGILSTDTQYF.

A note on this clonotype: Only one base separates this from a far larger clonotype, so it likely reflects a read error. This chain uses TRBV6-8 with TRBJ2-1, with D possibly matching TRBD2 (6 bases). Germline CDR1 is MNHGY and CDR2 is SAAAGT. The CDR3 spans 13 residues. The CDR3 is CVSTEPPSDEQFF. The CDR3 bases are TGTGTCAGCACCGAACCACCTAGCGATGAGCAGTTCTTC.

This clonotype was observed many times. The chain carries TRBV28 and TRBJ1-2; D ambiguous. Germline V gives CDR1 MDHEN, CDR2 SYDVKM. Trimming shortened V by 9 bases and J by 2 bases, and 10 bases separated the two germline ends. The CDR3 extends over 12 amino acids. CDR3: CASRQENYGYTF. CDR3 sequence (DNA): TGTGCCAGTCGACAAGAAAACTATGGCTACACCTTC.

This clonotype was detected ten times or more. This sequence joins TRBV6-1 and TRBJ2-3, with 8 bases that match TRBD1. Germline values: CDR1 MNHNS, CDR2 SASEGT. CDR3 length: 16 amino acids. V lost 10 bases to trimming and J lost 2 bases; unmatched junction nucleotides: 14. The CDR3 loop is CATKNRDRLFTDTQYF. In DNA, the CDR3 is TGTGCCACAAAGAACCGGGACAGGCTCTTCACAGATACGCAGTATTTT.

Note on this clonotype: At one end the junction does not follow the germline gene, possibly because of a read error. V gene TRBV19 combines with J gene TRBJ2-1; maybe TRBD2 (6 bases). This CDR3 contains 16 residues. The germline CDR1 and CDR2 sequences are LNHDA and SQIVND (reference sequence). CDR3 in amino acids: CASSSPGLGAGNEHFF. The CDR3, as DNA: TGTGCCAGTAGTTCCCCAGGGTTAGGAGCGGGCAATGAGCACTTCTTC. The entire variable domain, with the rest obtained from reference TRBV19 and TRBJ2-1, is as follows: DGGITQSPKYLFRKEGQNVTLSCEQNLNHDAMYWYRQDPGQGLRLIYYSQIVNDFQKGDIAEGYSVSREKKESFPLTVTSAQKNPTAFYLCASSSPGLGAGNEHFFGPGTRLTVL.